The 27 T cell receptor beta chains below come from one sample, sequenced in a study of T cells expressing NK-cell markers. Following a re-call of the 5' RACE reads, TCRdb has one entry per CDR3 protein and lacks DNA. Its table records about 260,000 distinct CDR3 sequences. What was sequenced was blood T cells: a sorted CD56 or NKG2C T cell subset, CD4+ or CD8+ T cells, or bulk PBMC T cells (not recorded which). These receptors all stem from a woman between 18 and 70 years old in good health.

The CDR3 loop reads CASSFKAGPTDTQYF. V usage is TRBV7-3 and J usage is TRBJ2-3; the D call of TRBD2 rests on TCRdb alone, since no DNA is present to check it. The CDR3 has 15 amino acids. The germline V gene encodes CDR1 SGHTA and CDR2 FQGTGA.

The J gene is TRBJ2-3, the V gene TRBV4-2; TCRdb indicates TRBD2, and absent DNA this call remains unverified. CDR1 LGHNA and CDR2 YNFKEQ come from the germline V gene. The CDR3 covers 20 residues. CDR3 loop: CASSHVGLAGEPRRADTQYF.

This chain uses TRBV5-1 with TRBJ2-3; TCRdb reports TRBD1, a call that lacks DNA to check it against. The CDR3 length is 14 residues. The germline gives CDR1 SGHRS, CDR2 YFSETQ. The CDR3 is CASSPVQGADTQYF.

The V call is TRBV6-1, the J call TRBJ2-1; the D call of TRBD1 rests on TCRdb alone, since no DNA is present to check it. The germline V gene has CDR1 MNHNS and CDR2 SASEGT. The CDR3 contains 15 residues. The CDR3 loop reads CASRTSTGGSGEQFF.

This chain links TRBV11-2 with TRBJ2-3; the D call from TCRdb, TRBD2, cannot be confirmed without DNA. The CDR3 has 14 amino acids. Germline V gives CDR1 SGHAT, CDR2 FQNNGV. The CDR3 region is CASSAQRVTDTQYF.

The chain recombines TRBV6-2 or TRBV6-3 with TRBJ1-5; no DNA is available, so the TRBD1 call from TCRdb remains unchecked. Germline CDR1 reads MNHEY; CDR2 reads SVGEGT. The CDR3 spans 13 residues. The CDR3 here is CASNTRGNQPQHF.

This chain connects TRBV7-3 to TRBJ1-6. The CDR3 contains 15 residues. Germline V lookup: CDR1 SGHTA, CDR2 FQGTGA. The CDR3 sequence is CASSREPDGNSPLHF.

This sequence joins TRBV20-1 and TRBJ2-3; TCRdb names TRBD2, which stays unverified in the absence of DNA. The CDR3 contains 17 residues. Germline V CDR1 and CDR2: DFQATT, SNEGSKA (reference sequence). The CDR3 reads CSARAQGFSGNTDTQYF.

The chain has TRBV4-3 and TRBJ1-6; no DNA is available, so the TRBD1 call from TCRdb remains unchecked. The CDR3 loop spans 14 amino acids. Germline V gene data show CDR1 as LGHNA and CDR2 as YSLEER. The CDR3 region is CASSRDGYNSPLHF.

The rearrangement joins TRBV6-4 to TRBJ2-1. Germline V gives CDR1 MRHNA, CDR2 SNTAGT. The CDR3 consists of 14 residues. CDR3 residues: CASTSVAGYNEQFF.

V and J are TRBV30 and TRBJ1-2. The CDR3 extends over 14 amino acids. Germline V gene sequence: CDR1 GTSNPN, CDR2 SVGIG (reference sequence). CDR3 amino acids: CAWSVRVVNYGYTF.

The genes are TRBV29-1 and TRBJ2-1. The CDR3 covers 13 residues. The germline gives CDR1 SQVTM, CDR2 ANQGSEA. The CDR3 sequence is CSVDISSYNEQFF.

The V call is TRBV7-2, the J call TRBJ2-1; TCRdb's D call, TRBD2, is unchecked because there is no DNA. This CDR3 spans 13 amino acids. Germline-derived CDR1 and CDR2 are SGHTA and FQGNSA. The CDR3 loop reads CASSFEASLEQFF.

The genes are TRBV30 and TRBJ2-2; lacking DNA, the TRBD1 call made by TCRdb goes unchecked. In germline, CDR1 is GTSNPN, CDR2 SVGIG (reference sequence). CDR3 length: 14 residues. CDR3 region: CAWSVGQSTGELFF. Combining the CDR3 with reference TRBV30 and TRBJ2-2 gives the whole variable domain SQTIHQWPATLVQPVGSPLSLECTVEGTSNPNLYWYRQAAGRGLQLLFYSVGIGQISSEVPQNLSASRPQDRQFILSSKKLLLSDSGFYLCAWSVGQSTGELFFGEGSRLTVL.

This CDR3 is CASSFRQGAQETQYF. The rearrangement uses TRBV9 and TRBJ2-5; TCRdb proposes TRBD1, but this gene call is untestable without DNA. The CDR3 has 15 residues. The germline V gene has CDR1 SGDLS and CDR2 YYNGEE. Using reference TRBV9 and TRBJ2-5 for the parts outside the CDR3, the full variable domain is DSGVTQTPKHLITATGQRVTLRCSPRSGDLSVYWYQQSLDQGLQFLIQYYNGEERAKGNILERFSAQQFPDLHSELNLSSLELGDSALYFCASSFRQGAQETQYFGPGTRLLVL.

V gene TRBV6-5 combines with J gene TRBJ1-1. The V gene's germline CDR1 is MNHEY and CDR2 SVGAGI. The CDR3 sequence is 12 residues long. The CDR3: CASTRGGREAFF.

This chain uses TRBV4-1 with TRBJ1-2; checking the TCRdb D call of TRBD1 is not possible without DNA. CDR3 length: 18 residues. From germline, CDR1 is MGHRA and CDR2 YSYEKL. CDR3 in amino acids: CASSLQGWDGGQRYGYTF.

The V gene is TRBV12-3 or TRBV12-4, the J gene TRBJ2-1; without DNA, the TCRdb call of TRBD1 cannot be checked. This CDR3 comprises 15 residues. Here the CDR3 reads CASSFRAGSGNEQFF.

This chain uses TRBV30 with TRBJ2-1; TCRdb indicates TRBD2, and absent DNA this call remains unverified. This CDR3 has 15 amino acids. Germline V gives CDR1 GTSNPN, CDR2 SVGIG (reference sequence). Here the CDR3 reads CAWSVGGLALNEQFF.

The chain carries TRBV5-5 and TRBJ1-3; TCRdb proposes TRBD1, but this gene call is untestable without DNA. The length of the CDR3 is 14 residues. Germline CDR1 reads SGHKS; CDR2 reads YYEKEE (reference sequence). This chain's CDR3 is CASSKGGTGNTIYF. The full variable domain, with the rest looked up from reference TRBV5-5 and TRBJ1-3, is DAGVTQSPTHLIKTRGQQVTLRCSPISGHKSVSWYQQVLGQGPQFIFQYYEKEERGRGNFPDRFSARQFPNYSSELNVNALLLGDSALYLCASSKGGTGNTIYFGEGSWLTVV.

V usage is TRBV12-3 or TRBV12-4 and J usage is TRBJ2-2; TCRdb's D gene call, TRBD1, goes unchecked for lack of DNA. The CDR3 runs to 16 residues. CDR3 loop: CASSLAQYRGTGELFF.

This chain links TRBV10-3 with TRBJ1-1. CDR1 ENHRY and CDR2 SYGVKD come from the germline V gene. CDR3 size: 14 residues. The CDR3: CAISGHSLNTEAFF.

This rearrangement joins TRBV30 to TRBJ1-2; the D call of TRBD1 rests on TCRdb alone, since no DNA is present to check it. This CDR3 is built from 14 residues. Germline V CDR1 and CDR2: GTSNPN, SVGIG (reference sequence). CDR3 protein: CAWRGDRNNYGYTF.

The V gene is TRBV29-1, the J gene TRBJ1-2; TCRdb indicates TRBD1, and absent DNA this call remains unverified. CDR1 SQVTM and CDR2 ANQGSEA come from the germline V gene. The CDR3 is 13 amino acids. The CDR3 is CSDWDRGLYGYTF.

This CDR3 is CASSPRSRADTQYF. The genes are TRBV7-2 and TRBJ2-3; TCRdb designates TRBD1, a call that cannot be tested without DNA. Germline values: CDR1 SGHTA, CDR2 FQGNSA. This CDR3 comprises 14 residues.

V is TRBV5-1 and J is TRBJ2-2; lacking DNA, the TRBD1 call made by TCRdb goes unchecked. The germline V gene has CDR1 SGHRS and CDR2 YFSETQ. The CDR3 has 16 amino acids. The CDR3 region is CASNARRPGNTGELFF.

CDR3 sequence reads: CASSPAVGKETQYF. The V call is TRBV12-3 or TRBV12-4, the J call TRBJ2-5. CDR3 length equals 14 residues.